This paragraph covers one T cell receptor beta chain sequence. Antigen specificity is unknown. These data are taken from a study of shared clonotypes between healthy human individuals. CD45RO negativity and positive selection for CCR7 defined naive CD8 cells, a population that excluded terminally differentiated effector memory CD45RA+ cells. Only in-frame clones appear in the TCRdb table, and some are missing; sequencing was by immunoSEQ multiplex PCR. The sample lists about 800,000 clones, 96% occurring once. Findings and limits, study-wide: The low donor count limited represented genetic and exposure-history diversity.

This clonotype was obtained from a man aged 25-45 years in good health. The sample consisted of naive CD8+ T cells sorted from blood.

The CDR3 loop reads CASSAGQGVYGYTF. CDR3 coding DNA: TGTGCCAGCAGCGCCGGACAGGGGGTATATGGCTACACCTTC. The chain joins TRBV9 to TRBJ1-2; 10 bases match TRBD1. The length of the CDR3 is 14 residues. Germline V lookup: CDR1 SGDLS, CDR2 YYNGEE. V was clipped by 3 bases and J by 5 bases; unmatched bases: 4.